Shown below are 3 T cell receptor beta chains from a single sample sequenced in a study of Ad26.COV2.S vaccination and SARS-CoV-2 variants. The sample's treatment: 15 to 20 received Ad26.COV2.S at low or high dose, single or two shots; five or six received placebo; per-sample allocation not given. Samples came from day 63 after the first vaccine or placebo injection. The data were produced by immunoSEQ multiplex PCR, yet TCRdb's version contains in-frame clones alone and is incomplete. Of a few hundred thousand clones listed, roughly 87% were seen once; the top ten hold approximately 3.6%. Sequencing used peripheral blood, obtained in a trial of Ad26.COV2.S vaccine versus placebo. All receptors come from a person between 18 and 65 years old who received the Ad26.COV2.S COVID-19 vaccine or a placebo.

V and J are TRBV6-5 and TRBJ1-2; 8 bases are a match to TRBD1. V dropped 5 bases and J dropped 6; count of bases not matched to a gene: 8. This CDR3 is built from 14 residues. Germline values: CDR1 MNHEY, CDR2 SVGAGI. CDR3 amino acids: CASSPRTGLHGYTF. In nucleotides, the CDR3 is TGTGCCAGCAGTCCCAGGACAGGGCTACATGGCTACACCTTC.

The chain has TRBV15 and TRBJ2-2, with a weak D call TRBD2 (6 bases). The CDR3 is made up of 20 amino acids. The V end was cut by 0 bases, the J end by 3 bases, with 23 bases between. Germline-derived CDR1 and CDR2 are LNHNV and YYDKDF (reference sequence). The CDR3 here is CATSRDRGTEPVFYTGELFF. Here the CDR3 DNA reads TGTGCCACCAGCAGAGATCGCGGGACCGAACCAGTTTTTTACACCGGGGAGCTGTTTTTT.

DNA for the CDR3: TGTGCCAGCAGCGTAGGAGCTGGAGTAACAGATACGCAGTATTTT. Protein product: CASSVGAGVTDTQYF. The chain carries TRBV9 and TRBJ2-3, with D hard to call. V lost 0 bases and J 3 bases, leaving 11 bases between the germline ends. Germline-derived CDR1 and CDR2 are SGDLS and YYNGEE. The CDR3 spans 15 residues.